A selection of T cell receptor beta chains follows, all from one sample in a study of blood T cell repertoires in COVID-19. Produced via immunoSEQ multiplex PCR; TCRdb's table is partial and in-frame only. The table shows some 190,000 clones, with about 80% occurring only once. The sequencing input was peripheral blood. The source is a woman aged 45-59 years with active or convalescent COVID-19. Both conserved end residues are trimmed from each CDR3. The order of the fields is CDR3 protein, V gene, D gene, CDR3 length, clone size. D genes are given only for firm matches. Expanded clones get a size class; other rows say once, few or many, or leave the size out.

ASSPERRVNQPQH	TRBV7-8	NA	13	NA
ASSYSSSGATVTYEQY	TRBV6-2/TRBV6-3	TRBD2	16	NA
ASSSTWSEGANVLT	TRBV27	NA	14	many
ASSQPSHGQVGRTGELF	TRBV3-1/TRBV3-2	TRBD1	17	medium-sized
ASSQAPDRPEAF	TRBV4-1	TRBD1	12	NA
ATSDPSGGTDTQY	TRBV24-1	TRBD2	13	NA
ASSQASGYYNEQF	TRBV16	NA	13	NA
AWSKPGLAGGTQY	TRBV30	TRBD2	13	few
AWSGLRVTEAF	TRBV30	NA	11	NA
ASTPAWEEGTQY	TRBV6-2/TRBV6-3	NA	12	few
ASTARSGSRDTIY	TRBV19	NA	13	many
ASSLYNEQF	TRBV5-1	NA	9	once
ASSLTGQAYEQY	TRBV7-3	NA	12	NA
ASSEGSNSNQPQH	TRBV25-1	NA	13	NA
ASSPDLVKRGGYT	TRBV3-1/TRBV3-2	NA	13	NA
ASSLVASGGADTQY	TRBV7-2	TRBD2	14	NA
ASSRRDRGLSGNTIY	TRBV11-2	TRBD1	15	NA
ASSSPSSGEETQY	TRBV4-2	TRBD2	13	few
ASSGDSEKLF	TRBV12-3/TRBV12-4	NA	10	NA
ASFTGAGNQPQH	TRBV6-5	TRBD1	12	NA
ASTLGQGGFYGYT	TRBV6-5	TRBD1	13	NA
ASSADREEKLF	TRBV19	TRBD1	11	few
ASSPGGLAGKNIQY	TRBV28	TRBD2	14	NA
ATSDTGTGRYNEQF	TRBV24-1	TRBD1	14	NA
ASSRGVAGTTGELF	TRBV7-3	TRBD2	14	NA
ASSGQGNTEAF	TRBV9	TRBD1	11	NA
ASSLAVRDNEQF	TRBV7-2	NA	12	few
ASSDETGALNSPLH	TRBV5-6	TRBD1	14	NA
ASRRATAFTEAF	TRBV13	NA	12	NA
AWSVNQRQSKFLTSFYEQY	TRBV30	NA	19	NA
ASSLGGSSPLH	TRBV13	NA	11	NA
ASSQSGRAVAF	TRBV3-1/TRBV3-2	NA	11	NA
ASSYLGGSGNTIY	TRBV7-8	NA	13	NA
ASSQDRGGRWEVRSNEQY	TRBV4-3	TRBD2	18	NA
ASSLVQDRPDTQY	TRBV7-6	NA	13	once
ASSRQGTSYEQY	TRBV27	TRBD1	12	once
ASSSLGQGADTQY	TRBV19	TRBD1	13	NA
ASRGAGTGELF	TRBV19	NA	11	NA
ASRERDTAKETQY	TRBV19	NA	13	NA
ASSASNTGELF	TRBV11-2	NA	11	NA
ASSYEYNSPLH	TRBV27	NA	11	NA
ATSRDPVRGQPQH	TRBV15	NA	13	many
ASSLETGINTEAF	TRBV27	TRBD1	13	NA
ASSPPQGEETQY	TRBV18	NA	12	NA
ASSPQGGSGNTIY	TRBV7-3	TRBD1	13	NA
ASSSRTGANTEAF	TRBV7-8	TRBD1	13	NA
AWSVRRGNLYEQY	TRBV30	NA	13	few
ASSVTSGGEDTQY	TRBV9	TRBD2	13	NA
ASSTTGTGDPTGELF	TRBV4-1	TRBD1	15	few
TSSWGRYLFSGNTIY	TRBV1	NA	15	NA
AWMEARPKGYT	TRBV30	NA	11	once
ASSKEGQGASEAF	TRBV21-1	NA	13	many
ASGRGSTDTQY	TRBV5-1	NA	11	NA
ASSLRDRANTGELF	TRBV9	TRBD1	14	NA
ASSHLEGWRTEAF	TRBV19	NA	13	few
ASSYSDTGFTREAF	TRBV6-5	NA	14	NA
AWSDRSQGVRGYT	TRBV30	TRBD1	13	NA
ASSQEHQNNQPQH	TRBV4-3	NA	13	NA
ASSLGAHTEAF	TRBV7-2	NA	11	once
ASSSAGTKNTEAF	TRBV5-1	NA	13	NA